Given below is one T cell receptor (beta chain) in context. What it recognizes is unknown. The data belong to a study of OX40 agonist ivuxolimab in advanced cancers. Study-wide findings and caveats: In CD8+ T cells, expanded clones were on average more numerous than in CD4+.

Autoimmune disease history or systemic immunosuppression meant exclusion. The germline gives CDR1 SGDLS, CDR2 YYNGEE. The CDR3 is made up of 17 amino acids. V dropped 3 bases and J dropped 3; count of bases not matched to a gene: 6. The repertoire was sequenced with immunoSEQ multiplex PCR; TCRdb's copy has only in-frame clones and lacks some. The table has 26,000 or so clones, roughly 70% seen once; the top ten hold roughly 13%. The V and J genes are TRBV9 and TRBJ2-5, with 15 bases aligning to TRBD2. Sequenced material: CD4+ or CD8+ T cells sorted from blood, taken in a trial of the OX40 agonist ivuxolimab. This TCR derives from an adult with an advanced solid tumor such as melanoma, head and neck, liver or kidney cancer. Here the CDR3 DNA reads TGTGCCAGCAGCGCCGGACTAGCGGGGGGGATAAAAGAGACCCAGTACTTC. Encoded protein: CASSAGLAGGIKETQYF. Full variable domain (missing parts from reference TRBV9 and TRBJ2-5): DSGVTQTPKHLITATGQRVTLRCSPRSGDLSVYWYQQSLDQGLQFLIQYYNGEERAKGNILERFSAQQFPDLHSELNLSSLELGDSALYFCASSAGLAGGIKETQYFGPGTRLLVL.